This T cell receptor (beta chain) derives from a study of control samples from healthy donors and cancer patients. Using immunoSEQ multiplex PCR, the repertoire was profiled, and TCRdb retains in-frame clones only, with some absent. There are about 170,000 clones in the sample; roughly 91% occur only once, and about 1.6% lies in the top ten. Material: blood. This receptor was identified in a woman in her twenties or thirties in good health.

The CDR3 sequence is CASRNRGRSWEQYF. The CDR3 DNA reads as TGTGCCAGCAGAAACAGGGGTAGGTCGTGGGAGCAGTACTTC. This chain connects TRBV6-5 to TRBJ2-7; 7 bases are shared with TRBD1. The CDR3 contains 14 residues. Trimming cost V 6 bases and J 7 bases; bases outside gene matches: 12. Germline-derived CDR1 and CDR2 are MNHEY and SVGAGI.